This TCR beta chain was profiled in a study of T-cell reconstitution after alpha-beta-depleted transplantation in children. The library targeted TCRbeta and was prepared with unique molecular identifiers. MiXCR, run by TCRdb on the PCR reads, gives a single entry per CDR3 protein. The sample lists 550,000 to 800,000 distinct CDR3 sequences, roughly 13% seen once, with 0.79% in the top ten. Findings and caveats of the study: Alpha-beta T cells about two months after transplant reportedly derived from several hundred expanded graft clones. From newly produced T cells came most of the T-cell counts and diversity one year after transplant.

This clonotype was counted a few times. Its antigen is still unknown. The germline gives CDR1 SGHKS, CDR2 YYEKEE (reference sequence). V dropped 6 bases and J dropped 8 bases, with 18 bases sitting between them. The CDR3 spans 14 residues. The J gene is TRBJ2-1, the V gene TRBV5-5; D possibly matches TRBD1 or TRBD2 (5 bases each). The source was PBMCs, collected before TCRalphabeta/CD19-depleted stem cell transplant. This sequence originates from a girl aged 2-10 years with congenital amegakaryocytic thrombocytopenia, due to receive a stem cell transplant. DNA for the CDR3: TGTGCCAGCAACGAGGGGAACTCCGGGGATGAGCAGTTCTTC. Translating it yields CASNEGNSGDEQFF.